Included here is one T cell receptor (beta chain) sequence, with context. Its antigen is undetermined. The sample belongs to a study of T cell responses to AZD1222 COVID-19 vaccine. About the research overall: Samples with a second dose at about 4 or about 12 weeks were pooled together. Study results and limitations: Baseline seropositivity characterized only six AZD1222 recipients. Close to half of spike-specific TCRs reportedly recognize unmutated variant regions.

Unmatched junction bases numbered 1, after V lost 6 bases and J lost 3 bases. There are 13 residues in the CDR3. From germline, CDR1 is ENHRY and CDR2 SYGVKD. Here immunoSEQ multiplex PCR was the method, and the copy in TCRdb shows in-frame clones only, minus some. The table includes about 67,000 clones, 80% to 85% detected once. This clonotype was sampled from an adult in good health. The sequences come from peripheral blood, collected on day 0 of AZD1222 vaccination. The chain couples TRBV10-3 to TRBJ1-2, with 10 bases that match TRBD1. CDR3: CAISGTGDYGYTF. The CDR3 bases are TGTGCCATCAGCGGGACAGGGGACTATGGCTACACCTTC.